Below, 2 T cell receptor beta chains from the same sample are listed, as sequenced in a study of monozygotic twins with inflammatory bowel disease. Reprocessing the 5' RACE reads, TCRdb reports a single entry for every CDR3 protein and omits DNA. This sample's clone table lists about 130,000 distinct CDR3 sequences. The source material was blood. The receptors stem from a human donor with ulcerative colitis or Crohn's disease, or a healthy co-twin of an affected twin (not recorded which).

The rearrangement uses TRBV12-3 or TRBV12-4 and TRBJ2-2; as DNA is missing, the TRBD1 call by TCRdb cannot be tested. This CDR3 contains 14 residues. CDR3: CASSFKGVSGELFF.

This chain connects TRBV5-1 to TRBJ1-1; TCRdb designates TRBD1, a call that cannot be tested without DNA. Per germline, CDR1 SGHRS and CDR2 YFSETQ. This CDR3 has 14 residues. CDR3 sequence reads: CASSLGDRAFEAFF.